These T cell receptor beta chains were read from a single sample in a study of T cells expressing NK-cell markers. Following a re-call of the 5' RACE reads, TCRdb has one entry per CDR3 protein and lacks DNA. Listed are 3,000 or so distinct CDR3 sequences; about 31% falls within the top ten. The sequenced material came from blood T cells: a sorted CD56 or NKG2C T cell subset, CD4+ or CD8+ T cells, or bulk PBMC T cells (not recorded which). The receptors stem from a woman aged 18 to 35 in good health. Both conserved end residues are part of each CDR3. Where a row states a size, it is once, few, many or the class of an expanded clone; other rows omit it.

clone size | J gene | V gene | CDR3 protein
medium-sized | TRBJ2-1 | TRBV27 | CASSLERERSSNEQFF
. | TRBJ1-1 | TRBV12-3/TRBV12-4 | CASSLEASTEAFF
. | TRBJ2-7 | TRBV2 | CARGQVYEQYF
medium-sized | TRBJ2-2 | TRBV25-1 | CASRTGSGDTGELFF
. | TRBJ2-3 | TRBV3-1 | CASSQAPGEVRGDTQYF
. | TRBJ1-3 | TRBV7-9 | CASSPHQGVGNTIYF
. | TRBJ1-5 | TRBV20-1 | CSAETGVGGNQPQHF
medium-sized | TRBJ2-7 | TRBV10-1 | CASRTNSYEQYF
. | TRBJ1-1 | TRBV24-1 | CATSDFQDLFNTEAFF
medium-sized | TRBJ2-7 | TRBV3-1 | CASSQLFRDRSSYEQYF
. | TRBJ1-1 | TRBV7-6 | CASSQPFGLNTEAFF
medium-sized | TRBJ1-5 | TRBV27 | CASSYRSADQPQHF